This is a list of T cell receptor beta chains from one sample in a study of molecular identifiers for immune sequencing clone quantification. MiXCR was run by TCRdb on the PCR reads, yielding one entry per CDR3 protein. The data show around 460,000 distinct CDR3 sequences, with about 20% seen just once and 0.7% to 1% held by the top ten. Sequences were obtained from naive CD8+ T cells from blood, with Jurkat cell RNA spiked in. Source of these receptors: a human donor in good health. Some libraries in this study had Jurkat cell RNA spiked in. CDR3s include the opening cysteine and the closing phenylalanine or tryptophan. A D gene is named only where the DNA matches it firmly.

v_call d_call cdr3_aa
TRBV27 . CASSPTGHFSFTEAFF
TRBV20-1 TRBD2 CSAREGLAGFYEQYF
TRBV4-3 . CASSQDRQTNTGELFF
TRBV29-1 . CSVEERKGRSLAKNIQYF
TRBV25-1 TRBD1 CASRAQVGQGSTGPNTEAFF
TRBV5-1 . CASSLGPGSNQPQHF
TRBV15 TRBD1 CATSRDTGGPEQYF
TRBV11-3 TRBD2 CASSPRTSGNTDTQYF
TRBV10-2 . CASSPYLNTEAFF
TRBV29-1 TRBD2 CSVEDGGTSGSTDTQYF